These 7 T cell receptor beta chains originate from one sample sequenced in a study of identical twins' blood T cells. A single record per CDR3 protein comes from TCRdb applying MiXCR to the 5' RACE reads. Of a few hundred thousand distinct CDR3 sequences in the sample, about 28% were seen once. The sequencing sample was made of PBMCs. Every receptor here comes from a woman aged 18 to 55 in good health.

The CDR3 DNA is TGTGCCAGCAGTTACCCCGAGTCTGACGAGCAGTACTTC. Residues: CASSYPESDEQYF. This chain joins TRBV6-2 or TRBV6-3 and TRBJ2-7; D is ambiguous. The CDR3 loop spans 13 amino acids. The V and J ends lost 2 bases and 5 bases respectively, with 10 bases between them. CDR1 is MNHEY and CDR2 is SVGEGT in the germline V gene.

Note on this clonotype: At one end, the junction sequence differs from germline, possibly due to a read error. V usage is TRBV7-2 and J usage is TRBJ2-4; no firm D call. The CDR3 covers 11 residues. Germline V gene data show CDR1 as SGHTA and CDR2 as FQGNSA. This chain's CDR3 is CASSFGSSPNF. As DNA, the CDR3 is TGTGCCAGCAGCTTTGGGTCCTCCCCCAATTTC.

There are a few counts of this clonotype. The gene calls are TRBV7-2 and TRBJ2-4; the D gene is possibly TRBD1 (6 bases). CDR1 is SGHTA, CDR2 FQGNSA, per germline. V was clipped by 6 bases and J by 5 bases, with 14 bases between them. This CDR3 has 14 residues. The CDR3 here is CASRRGTHQNIQYF. The CDR3 nucleotides are TGTGCCAGCAGGAGAGGGACACACCAAAACATTCAGTACTTC.

As concerns this clonotype: Because the CDR3's place on the DNA is in doubt, the DNA is left out and the CDR3 is given as listed by TCRdb. The V call is TRBV20-1, the J call TRBJ1-2; the DNA was not compared with TRBD1, the D call given in the table. 11 amino acids form the CDR3, both terminal residues included. Per germline, CDR1 DFQATT and CDR2 SNEGSKA (reference sequence). CDR3: CSAPLNYGCTF.

The DNA for the CDR3 is TGTGCCAGCAGTTTCCCGCAAGGGGCCCAAGAGACCCAGTACTTC. It encodes CASSFPQGAQETQYF. The genes are TRBV12-3 or TRBV12-4 and TRBJ2-5; TRBD1 is a possible D gene (5 bases). Trimming took off 3 bases at V and 1 base at J, with 12 bases between the two ends. The CDR3 runs 15 residues.

The table lists this clonotype with a few counts. This sequence joins TRBV7-2 and TRBJ2-3; D unclear. The CDR3 is 14 residues long. The germline V gene has CDR1 SGHTA and CDR2 FQGNSA. V lost 3 bases and J 6 bases, leaving 13 bases between the germline ends. Here the CDR3 reads CASSFYEDEDTQYF. The CDR3 nucleotides are TGTGCCAGCAGCTTCTATGAGGATGAGGATACGCAGTATTTT.

The CDR3 reads CASSPSDGYNEQFF. DNA of the CDR3: TGTGCCAGCTCACCATCGGACGGATACAATGAGCAGTTCTTC. The rearrangement joins TRBV18 to TRBJ2-1, with no clear D. Trimming took 2 bases from V and 4 from J, leaving 9 bases between them. CDR3 size: 14 residues. The V gene's germline CDR1 is KGHSH and CDR2 LQKENI.